The source of this T cell receptor beta chain is a study of blood T cell repertoires in COVID-19. About the research overall: PBMCs, B-cell-depleted T cells, or T cells provided the cDNA or gDNA that made up the material.

Trimming at V came to 4 bases and at J to 8 bases, leaving 11 bases not matched to a gene. Germline assignment: CDR1 SGHRS and CDR2 YFSETQ. CDR3 size: 15 residues. TCRdb's table, derived via immunoSEQ multiplex PCR, lists solely in-frame clones and lacks some. Of about 63,000 clones in the sample, 90% to 95% were seen once. Sequenced: peripheral blood. The clonotype comes from a man aged 50 or older with active COVID-19. The chain is built from TRBV5-1 and TRBJ2-1, with 8 positions matching TRBD2. The CDR3 coding sequence is TGCGCCAGCAGCCCAAATGCGGGGGGCGCTGATGAGCAGTTCTTC. As protein: CASSPNAGGADEQFF.